This T cell receptor beta chain was captured by sequencing in a study of PD-1 blockade in classical Hodgkin lymphoma. As for the study in general: The study gave patients nivolumab 3 mg/kg intravenously every 2 weeks. Study observations and caveats: As was reported, newly diagnosed patients showed lower baseline TCR diversity than healthy donors did. Patients newly diagnosed and complete responders had comparable baseline diversity.

This clone has a handful of counts. Its antigen is as yet unknown. Generated by immunoSEQ multiplex PCR, the TCRdb table keeps only in-frame clones and is missing some. The sample gives tens of thousands of clones, more than 60% of which show up once; 2.4% is in the top ten. Each of the patients experienced relapse following autologous stem cell transplantation, and their brentuximab vedotin exposure differed. Magnetic negative selection was used to purify CD4+ T cells from PBMCs that had been thawed. The sequence was collected from a human donor with classical Hodgkin lymphoma. Here the sequenced sample was CD4+ T cells from blood, taken at baseline.

CDR3 amino acids: CASSVTPGAEDSPLHF. The CDR3 region has the DNA TGCGCCAGCAGCGTGACTCCAGGGGCTGAGGATTCACCCCTCCACTTT. This chain connects TRBV5-1 to TRBJ1-6, with a tentative D call TRBD1 (6 bases). This CDR3 spans 16 amino acids. CDR1 is SGHRS and CDR2 is YFSETQ in the germline V gene. V was pared by 4 bases and J by 8 bases, with 19 bases between.